What follows describes a single T cell receptor (beta chain). Its antigen remains unidentified. The CDR3 consists of 17 residues. The V gene's germline CDR1 is SNHLY and CDR2 FYNNEI. V dropped 4 bases and J dropped 3; count of bases not matched to a gene: 9. The sample comes from a study of identifying expanded T cells in peripheral blood. Study-wide findings and caveats: Approximately 1.1 clones differed between technical replicates, versus approximately 17 and 20 over time. Approximately 2-week clone count variance significantly increased as total template count grew.

Collection occurred without any documented infections or immune events in donors. Assay used: immunoSEQ multiplex PCR; TCRdb lists only in-frame clones, some missing. Of some 96,000 clones in the sample, roughly 88% are singletons; the top ten hold just over 5.5%. The specimen sequenced was blood. The source is a person between 18 and 75 years old in good health. This chain joins TRBV2 and TRBJ1-2; 12 nucleotides agree with TRBD1. DNA of the CDR3: TGTGCCAGCAGTGGGGGACAGGGGGCGCCCCTGGACTATGGCTACACCTTC. Amino acid sequence: CASSGGQGAPLDYGYTF.